These 30 T cell receptor beta chains were all obtained from the same sample, sequenced in a study of cytomegalovirus exposure and HLA in healthy donors. PCR involved 60 Vbeta and 13 Jbeta primers. The assay was immunoSEQ multiplex PCR, and TCRdb's table has in-frame clones only and misses some. In total, the table holds roughly 100,000 clones. Sequencing input: PBMCs. Source of these receptors: a woman aged 30 to 39 in good health and CMV-seronegative.

V usage is TRBV28 and J usage is TRBJ1-3; no clear D gene. The CDR3 is 17 residues long. V was cut by 3 bases and J by 0 bases, with 15 bases left in between. The germline V gene has CDR1 MDHEN and CDR2 SYDVKM. The CDR3, as DNA: TGTGCCAGCAGTTTTCCCCTGGCGGCGCCCTCTGGAAACACCATATATTTT. It yields the protein CASSFPLAAPSGNTIYF.

V usage is TRBV5-6 and J usage is TRBJ1-1; 7 bases line up with TRBD1. Germline V gene lookup returns CDR1 SGHDT and CDR2 YYEEEE. CDR3 size: 18 residues. Germline trimming cut 6 bases from V and 4 bases from J; bases unmatched to any gene: 21. Here the CDR3 DNA reads TGTGCCAGCATCCAATTGGCAGGGGGGAACCCATTGGGCACTGAAGCTTTCTTT. This gives the protein CASIQLAGGNPLGTEAFF. The full variable domain, its missing parts supplied by reference TRBV5-6 and TRBJ1-1, is DAGVTQSPTHLIKTRGQQVTLRCSPKSGHDTVSWYQQALGQGPQFIFQYYEEEERQRGNFPDRFSGHQFPNYSSELNVNALLLGDSALYLCASIQLAGGNPLGTEAFFGQGTRLTVV.

This chain joins TRBV11-2 and TRBJ2-7, with TRBD2 as a possible D gene (7 bases). CDR1 SGHAT and CDR2 FQNNGV come from the germline V gene. V gave up 5 bases and J gave up 3 bases, with 14 bases separating them. CDR3 length: 14 residues. The CDR3 loop reads CASSPSGGHYEQYF. DNA of the CDR3: TGTGCCAGCAGCCCCTCGGGGGGCCACTACGAGCAGTACTTC.

The gene calls are TRBV9 and TRBJ1-2; maybe TRBD1 (6 bases). V was cut by 0 bases and J by 0 bases, with 9 bases left in between. Germline V lookup: CDR1 SGDLS, CDR2 YYNGEE. The CDR3 sequence is 15 residues long. This chain's CDR3 is CASSVGGGSNYGYTF. The DNA for the CDR3 is TGTGCCAGCAGCGTAGGGGGGGGCTCTAACTATGGCTACACCTTC.

The chain couples TRBV6-5 to TRBJ2-1; 7 bases are a match to TRBD1. Germline-derived CDR1 and CDR2 are MNHEY and SVGAGI. Germline trimming cut 5 bases from V and 7 bases from J; bases unmatched to any gene: 2. This CDR3 has 12 residues. CDR3 in DNA: TGTGCCAGCAGTGAACAGGGGAATGAGCAGTTCTTC. Translated, it gives CASSEQGNEQFF.

The genes are TRBV5-1 and TRBJ2-2, with D perhaps TRBD1 (6 bases). There are 15 residues in the CDR3. Trimming took off 0 bases at V and 3 bases at J, with 9 bases between the two ends. Germline V gene lookup returns CDR1 SGHRS and CDR2 YFSETQ. The CDR3 DNA reads as TGCGCCAGCAGCTTGGCCGAGGGGGACACCGGGGAGCTGTTTTTT. Translating gives CASSLAEGDTGELFF.

The rearrangement joins TRBV30 to TRBJ2-1; 10 bases align to TRBD2. There are 19 residues in the CDR3. Germline CDR1 is GTSNPN and CDR2 is SVGIG (reference sequence). V was clipped by 0 bases and J by 0 bases; unmatched bases: 11. DNA for the CDR3: TGTGCCTGGAGTGTACTGGGGCTAGCGGGGGCGTACTCCTACAATGAGCAGTTCTTC. This gives the protein CAWSVLGLAGAYSYNEQFF.

The chain couples TRBV28 to TRBJ1-1; 10 bases are shared with TRBD1. This CDR3 contains 13 residues. J lost 7 bases, V lost 6 bases, and 5 bases had no gene match. Germline V gives CDR1 MDHEN, CDR2 SYDVKM. Written as DNA, the CDR3 is TGTGCCAGCAGAGACAGGGGGCCACTTGAAGCTTTCTTT. Translating gives CASRDRGPLEAFF.

J is TRBJ1-2 and V is TRBV5-6; tentatively, D is TRBD1 (5 bases). The CDR3 contains 14 residues. Germline V lookup: CDR1 SGHDT, CDR2 YYEEEE. V was clipped by 2 bases and J by 4 bases, with 12 bases between them. CDR3 nucleotide sequence: TGTGCCAGCAGCTTCGCAGGGATTTTCTATGGCTACACCTTC. Its translation is CASSFAGIFYGYTF.

The J gene is TRBJ1-5, the V gene TRBV7-9; perhaps TRBD1 as D (6 bases). The CDR3 loop spans 14 amino acids. V was shortened by 5 bases and J by 2 bases, with 10 bases between the two germline ends. Germline V CDR1 and CDR2: SEHNR, FQNEAQ (reference sequence). CDR3 amino acids: CASSTGYGNQPQHF. CDR3 DNA sequence: TGTGCCAGCAGCACAGGGTACGGCAATCAGCCCCAGCATTTT.

This rearrangement joins TRBV6-5 to TRBJ1-1, with D unresolved. The CDR3 runs 13 residues. Trimming removed 6 bases at V and 4 bases at J, with 12 bases between. Per the germline V gene, CDR1 is MNHEY and CDR2 is SVGAGI. The CDR3 region is CASRPPGSTEAFF. The CDR3 DNA reads TGTGCCAGCAGACCGCCGGGGAGCACTGAAGCTTTCTTT.

DNA of the CDR3: TGTGCCAGCTCACCTTGGGACAGGGGAGAGAGTGAGCAGTTCTTC. This gives the protein CASSPWDRGESEQFF. J is TRBJ2-1 and V is TRBV18; 10 bases fit TRBD1. Germline-derived CDR1 and CDR2 are KGHSH and LQKENI. This CDR3 region has 15 residues. The J segment lost 9 bases and the V segment lost 3 bases, leaving 8 bases of the junction unmatched. The full variable domain, completed using reference TRBV18 and TRBJ2-1, is NAGVMQNPRHLVRRRGQEARLRCSPMKGHSHVYWYRQLPEEGLKFMVYLQKENIIDESGMPKERFSAEFPKEGPSILRIQQVVRGDSAAYFCASSPWDRGESEQFFGPGTRLTVL.

V and J are TRBV29-1 and TRBJ2-5; D perhaps matches TRBD2 (5 bases). This CDR3 spans 13 amino acids. The ends were cut back, 4 bases at V and 5 bases at J, with 14 bases in the middle. The germline CDR1 and CDR2 sequences are SQVTM and ANQGSEA. The CDR3 DNA sequence: TGCAGCGTTGCACCGGGGAGTGGGGAGACCCAGTACTTC. Translated: CSVAPGSGETQYF.

V is TRBV9 and J is TRBJ2-3; 7 bases are a match to TRBD1. J gave up 5 bases and V 7 bases, and 7 bases lay outside the gene matches. This CDR3 has 13 amino acids. CDR1 SGDLS and CDR2 YYNGEE come from the germline V gene. DNA of the CDR3: TGTGCCAGCTCACAGGGGTTCGAAGATACGCAGTATTTT. As protein: CASSQGFEDTQYF.

This sequence joins TRBV9 and TRBJ2-7, with 9 bases identical to TRBD1. The length of the CDR3 is 15 residues. V was clipped by 4 bases and J by 3 bases; unmatched bases: 8. Germline CDR1 SGDLS, CDR2 YYNGEE. In nucleotides, the CDR3 is TGTGCCAGCAGCCCAGGGGGACAGGGAATCTACGAGCAGTACTTC. Amino acids: CASSPGGQGIYEQYF.

The gene calls are TRBV6-1 and TRBJ1-1; 8 nucleotides line up with TRBD1. There are 11 residues in the CDR3. Germline V gives CDR1 MNHNS, CDR2 SASEGT. Losses at the gene ends were 4 bases for V and 12 bases for J; bases not matched to a gene: 4. For the CDR3, the DNA is TGTGCCAGCAGTGGGGGACAGGAGACTTTCTTT. This gives the protein CASSGGQETFF.

J is TRBJ1-1 and V is TRBV28, with D unresolved. V lost 1 base and J 8 bases, leaving 11 bases between the germline ends. The CDR3 is 13 amino acids. The V gene's germline CDR1 is MDHEN and CDR2 SYDVKM. CDR3 protein: CASSLSTPREAFF. CDR3 DNA sequence: TGTGCCAGCAGTTTATCCACCCCCAGAGAAGCTTTCTTT.

The genes are TRBV7-2 and TRBJ1-1, with D possibly being TRBD1 (5 bases). The CDR3 sequence is 14 residues long. CDR1 is SGHTA and CDR2 is FQGNSA in the germline V gene. V lost 5 bases and J lost 1, with 11 bases in between. DNA of the CDR3: TGTGCCAGCAGCCGTCCGACAGCGAACACTGAAGCTTTCTTT. Translated: CASSRPTANTEAFF.

The chain carries TRBV5-1 and TRBJ2-7; TRBD2 matches 10 bases. The CDR3 covers 14 residues. The J segment lost 4 bases and the V segment lost 3 bases, leaving 4 bases of the junction unmatched. Germline CDR1 SGHRS, CDR2 YFSETQ. CDR3 in amino acids: CASSSTSGMYEQYF. The CDR3, as DNA: TGCGCCAGCAGCTCTACTAGCGGGATGTACGAGCAGTACTTC.

The chain has TRBV29-1 and TRBJ2-7; 9 bases map to TRBD1. V shed 6 bases, J shed 4 bases, and the junction held 4 bases outside the gene matches. The CDR3 consists of 12 residues. The germline V gene has CDR1 SQVTM and CDR2 ANQGSEA. The CDR3 DNA follows: TGCAGCGTCTGGACAGGGGCGTACGAGCAGTACTTC. Translation gives CSVWTGAYEQYF.

The rearrangement uses TRBV21-1 and TRBJ2-7; the listed D gene, TRBD1, was not tested against the DNA. TRBV21-1 is termed a pseudogene. CDR3 length: 13 residues. The CDR3 DNA follows: TGTGCCAGCAGCAAATTCGCAGGTCGCGAGCAGTACTTC. Its translation is CASSKFAGREQYF.

This rearrangement joins TRBV6-1 to TRBJ1-2, with D possibly matching TRBD1 (5 bases). This CDR3 has 13 amino acids. The V gene lost 8 bases and the J gene lost 8 bases, with 18 bases spanning the gap. Germline CDR1 MNHNS, CDR2 SASEGT. CDR3 nucleotide sequence: TGTGCCAGCGAAGCTAGGGGCTTAGGAGGCTACACCTTC. This gives the protein CASEARGLGGYTF.

The J gene is TRBJ1-1, the V gene TRBV7-8, with 9 bases fitting TRBD1. This CDR3 contains 15 residues. J gave up 3 bases and V 5 bases, and 7 bases lay outside the gene matches. Germline loops: CDR1 SGHVS, CDR2 FQNEAQ. In nucleotides, the CDR3 is TGTGCCAGCAGCCTCAGGACAGGGGCGCACACTGAAGCTTTCTTT. It is translated as CASSLRTGAHTEAFF.

The rearrangement joins TRBV5-1 to TRBJ1-1, with 7 bases lining up with TRBD1. The CDR3 runs 14 residues. CDR1 SGHRS and CDR2 YFSETQ come from the germline V gene. V lost 0 bases, J lost 4 bases, and 3 bases stayed unmatched. In DNA, the CDR3 is TGCGCCAGCAGCTTGGCCGCAGGGGGCACTGAAGCTTTCTTT. Translation: CASSLAAGGTEAFF. Combining the CDR3 with reference TRBV5-1 and TRBJ1-1 gives the whole variable domain KAGVTQTPRYLIKTRGQQVTLSCSPISGHRSVSWYQQTPGQGLQFLFEYFSETQRNKGNFPGRFSGRQFSNSRSEMNVSTLELGDSALYLCASSLAAGGTEAFFGQGTRLTVV.

The chain joins TRBV7-2 to TRBJ1-4, with D tentatively TRBD1 (5 bases). Germline-derived CDR1 and CDR2 are SGHTA and FQGNSA. Trimming took 5 bases from V and 3 from J, leaving 10 bases between them. The CDR3 length is 14 residues. The CDR3 loop reads CASSPRGANEKLFF. The DNA for the CDR3 is TGTGCCAGCAGCCCCCGGGGGGCTAATGAAAAACTGTTTTTT.

In DNA form, the CDR3 reads TGTGCCAGCAGTGCCGGACAGTACACCGGGGAGCTGTTTTTT. It encodes CASSAGQYTGELFF. This chain uses TRBV2 with TRBJ2-2, with D possibly being TRBD1 (6 bases). Germline V gives CDR1 SNHLY, CDR2 FYNNEI. V gave up 4 bases and J gave up 3 bases, with 9 bases separating them. The CDR3 contains 14 residues. The full variable domain, in which reference TRBV2 and TRBJ2-2 provide the parts outside the CDR3, is EPEVTQTPSHQVTQMGQEVILRCVPISNHLYFYWYRQILGQKVEFLVSFYNNEISEKSEIFDDQFSVERPDGSNFTLKIRSTKLEDSAMYFCASSAGQYTGELFFGEGSRLTVL.

This chain joins TRBV9 and TRBJ1-4; weak D call: TRBD1 (5 bases). Trimming left V 0 bases short and J 4 bases short, with 7 bases between. This CDR3 has 14 amino acids. Germline assignment: CDR1 SGDLS and CDR2 YYNGEE. CDR3 in amino acids: CASSVGGRNEKLFF. The CDR3 DNA is TGTGCCAGCAGCGTAGGGGGCCGTAATGAAAAACTGTTTTTT.

The V and J genes are TRBV6-1 and TRBJ2-7, with no clear D. CDR1 MNHNS and CDR2 SASEGT come from the germline V gene. V lost 6 bases and J lost 0, with 15 bases in between. The CDR3 loop spans 15 amino acids. The CDR3 spells CASRALDMVSYEQYF. The CDR3 coding sequence is TGTGCCAGCAGGGCCCTTGACATGGTCTCCTACGAGCAGTACTTC.

A note on this clone: The junction shows a germline mismatch at one end, possibly a read error. The chain carries TRBV2 and TRBJ2-2; TRBD2 agrees at 8 bases. This CDR3 is built from 15 residues. Germline V gene sequence: CDR1 SNHLY, CDR2 FYNNEI. CDR3 region: CVSRRLAINTGELFF. The CDR3 region has the DNA TGTGTCAGCCGCAGACTAGCGATTAACACCGGGGAGCTGTTTTTT.

This chain uses TRBV11-3 with TRBJ2-5; 7 bases fit TRBD1. V dropped 5 bases and J dropped 4; count of bases not matched to a gene: 10. This CDR3 is 15 amino acids long. Germline loops: CDR1 SGHNT, CDR2 YENEEA. CDR3 nucleotides: TGTGCCAGCAGCAAGGAGACAGGGTGGTCAGAGACCCAGTACTTC. Encoded protein: CASSKETGWSETQYF.